One sample yielded the 18 T cell receptor beta chains listed below, sequenced in a study of shared clonotypes between healthy human individuals. The data were produced by immunoSEQ multiplex PCR, yet TCRdb's version contains in-frame clones alone and is incomplete. This sample yields about 490,000 clones, of which 75% to 85% are seen a single time; roughly 13% belongs to the top ten. The sequenced sample was PBMCs. Source of these receptors: a woman aged 40 to 50 in good health. Some clones in this sample may be carry-over from other donors' samples.

This rearrangement joins TRBV9 to TRBJ2-5; 11 bases map to TRBD2. V gave up 2 bases and J gave up 0 bases; unmatched junction bases: 3. This CDR3 spans 16 amino acids. Germline CDR1 and CDR2: SGDLS and YYNGEE. The CDR3 coding sequence is TGTGCCAGCAGCGTGGGACTAGCGGTGTACCAAGAGACCCAGTACTTC. It encodes CASSVGLAVYQETQYF. Drawing the rest from reference TRBV9 and TRBJ2-5, the complete variable domain is DSGVTQTPKHLITATGQRVTLRCSPRSGDLSVYWYQQSLDQGLQFLIQYYNGEERAKGNILERFSAQQFPDLHSELNLSSLELGDSALYFCASSVGLAVYQETQYFGPGTRLLVL.

This clone occurred once. The CDR3 nucleotides read TGTGCCAGCAGCTTAGGGGGACGTGTCACTGAAGCTTTCTTT. The encoded protein is CASSLGGRVTEAFF. The chain recombines TRBV7-2 with TRBJ1-1; D perhaps matches TRBD1 (5 bases). This CDR3 spans 14 amino acids. Germline CDR1 reads SGHTA; CDR2 reads FQGNSA. V lost 1 base, J lost 4 bases, and 10 bases lay in between.

This clone occurred once. The V call is TRBV9, the J call TRBJ2-1, with TRBD2 matching over 11 bases. The V segment lost 4 bases and the J segment 7 bases; nucleotides outside the gene matches: 10. The CDR3 totals 16 residues. Germline CDR1 reads SGDLS; CDR2 reads YYNGEE. For the CDR3, the DNA is TGTGCCAGCAGCCCCCGATTAGCGGGAGGGCCGAATGAGCAGTTCTTC. Its translation is CASSPRLAGGPNEQFF.

This chain connects TRBV5-1 to TRBJ2-3, with 7 bases matching TRBD1. J lost 1 base, V lost 4 bases, and 6 bases had no gene match. Germline lookup yields CDR1 SGHRS and CDR2 YFSETQ. The CDR3 spans 15 residues. Here the CDR3 DNA reads TGCGCCAGCAGCGGAAGGACAGGAGGCACAGATACGCAGTATTTT. It encodes CASSGRTGGTDTQYF.

The chain employs TRBV7-6 and TRBJ2-7; 10 bases match TRBD2. Germline CDR1 reads SGHVS; CDR2 reads FNYEAQ. This CDR3 is 15 amino acids long. Trimming removed 4 bases from V and 3 bases from J; junction bases left unmatched: 6. The CDR3 DNA follows: TGTGCCAGCAGCTCCAGGCTAGCGGGGGTCTACGAGCAGTACTTC. Amino acid sequence: CASSSRLAGVYEQYF.

The rearrangement joins TRBV6-5 to TRBJ1-2, with D unresolved. The CDR3 has 13 residues. Germline assignment: CDR1 MNHEY and CDR2 SVGAGI. As DNA, the CDR3 is TGTGCTACCAAAGGCGGAGGCTCTGGGGGCTACACCTTC. This gives the protein CATKGGGSGGYTF.

The V and J genes are TRBV9 and TRBJ1-4; D gene unclear. Germline-derived CDR1 and CDR2 are SGDLS and YYNGEE. Trimming pared 7 bases from V and 8 bases from J, leaving 27 bases between. This CDR3 has 17 residues. The CDR3 sequence is CASPSHGWAPGKEKLFF. The CDR3 coding sequence is TGTGCCAGCCCCTCGCACGGGTGGGCCCCGGGGAAGGAAAAACTGTTTTTT.

This chain uses TRBV7-3 with TRBJ2-1, with TRBD2 matching over 9 bases. The V and J ends lost 6 bases and 9 bases, in that order; junction bases with no gene match: 15. Germline CDR1 SGHTA, CDR2 FQGTGA. CDR3 length: 16 amino acids. CDR3 in amino acids: CASRSSAGGLTGEQFF. CDR3 DNA: TGTGCCAGCAGGTCCTCAGCGGGAGGCCTCACAGGTGAGCAGTTCTTC.

The chain joins TRBV28 to TRBJ2-7; the D call may be TRBD1 or TRBD2 (6 bases each). The CDR3 totals 13 residues. CDR1 and CDR2 from the germline V gene are MDHEN and SYDVKM. Trimming stripped 8 bases from V and 4 bases from J, with 15 bases between. The CDR3 DNA is TGTGCCAGCCTTGGGGGGCAGACGTACGAGCAGTACTTC. Translation: CASLGGQTYEQYF.

V and J are TRBV30 and TRBJ2-1, with D tentatively TRBD2 (6 bases). Germline V gene sequence: CDR1 GTSNPN, CDR2 SVGIG (reference sequence). The CDR3 runs to 14 residues. Trimming took 3 bases from V and 0 from J, leaving 9 bases between them. As DNA, the CDR3 is TGTGCCTGGAGAGGGGACTTCTCCTACAATGAGCAGTTCTTC. This encodes CAWRGDFSYNEQFF. Looking up the rest from reference TRBV30 and TRBJ2-1 gives the full variable domain: SQTIHQWPATLVQPVGSPLSLECTVEGTSNPNLYWYRQAAGRGLQLLFYSVGIGQISSEVPQNLSASRPQDRQFILSSKKLLLSDSGFYLCAWRGDFSYNEQFFGPGTRLTVL.

The rearrangement links TRBV6-1 to TRBJ1-5; D is possibly TRBD1 (6 bases). Deletions cut 3 bases from V and 3 bases from J, with 9 bases between. CDR1 is MNHNS, CDR2 SASEGT, per germline. The length of the CDR3 is 14 residues. DNA for the CDR3: TGTGCCAGCAGTGAGACAGGCCTCAATCAGCCCCAGCATTTT. Its translation: CASSETGLNQPQHF.

The sample holds a few counts of this clone. The chain links TRBV28 to TRBJ2-7; TRBD1 aligns across 8 bases. Germline V gene data show CDR1 as MDHEN and CDR2 as SYDVKM. This CDR3 spans 14 amino acids. The V gene end was trimmed by 6 bases and the J gene end by 3 bases; junction bases not matched to a gene: 7. CDR3 residues: CASSKGQDVYEQYF. CDR3 DNA: TGTGCCAGCAGCAAGGGACAGGACGTCTACGAGCAGTACTTC.

The chain couples TRBV7-2 to TRBJ2-7; a weak D match, TRBD1 (6 bases). CDR1 is SGHTA, CDR2 FQGNSA, per germline. The CDR3 runs 13 residues. Trimming left V 3 bases short and J 5 bases short, with 11 bases between. The CDR3, as DNA: TGTGCCAGCAGCTTCGGCAGGGGCAACGAGCAGTACTTC. Translation: CASSFGRGNEQYF.

This chain uses TRBV29-1 with TRBJ2-1, with TRBD2 matching 16 bases. CDR3 length equals 18 residues. With V trimmed by 4 bases and J by 0 bases, 6 bases remained unmatched. The germline V gene has CDR1 SQVTM and CDR2 ANQGSEA. CDR3 bases: TGCAGCGTTGGGGGACTAGCGGGAGGGCCGGGCTCCTACAATGAGCAGTTCTTC. This encodes CSVGGLAGGPGSYNEQFF.

The chain uses TRBV5-1 and TRBJ1-2, with a possible D match to TRBD1 (5 bases). The V and J ends lost 4 bases and 4 bases respectively, with 14 bases between them. Germline CDR1 SGHRS, CDR2 YFSETQ. CDR3 size: 14 residues. In DNA form, the CDR3 reads TGCGCCAGCAGCCAGGACGGGACCGGCTATGGCTACACCTTC. It encodes CASSQDGTGYGYTF.

Regarding this clone: A much larger clone differs from this one at a single base, so this may be a read error. Other nucleotide sequences from this sample produce the same CDR3. CDR3 sequence reads: CSVRTGGENEQYF. CDR3 nucleotides: TGCAGCGTACGGACAGGAGGCGAAAACGAGCAGTACTTC. The chain recombines TRBV29-1 with TRBJ2-7; TRBD1 agrees at 7 bases. The CDR3 spans 13 residues. The trim removed 6 bases at V and 5 bases at J, leaving 10 bases unmatched. CDR1 and CDR2 (germline): SQVTM, ANQGSEA.

The table lists this clone with a few counts. The rearrangement links TRBV27 to TRBJ2-5; D gene unclear. The ends were cut back, 8 bases at V and 11 bases at J, with 18 bases in the middle. The CDR3 has 12 residues. Germline V gene sequence: CDR1 MNHEY, CDR2 SMNVEV (reference sequence). The CDR3 here is CASGRYLVEQYF. CDR3 in DNA: TGTGCCAGCGGGCGCTACCTTGTTGAGCAGTACTTC.

The chain combines TRBV5-6 with TRBJ2-1, with TRBD2 matching over 8 bases. Per germline, CDR1 SGHDT and CDR2 YYEEEE. This CDR3 contains 15 residues. The V and J ends lost 2 bases and 10 bases, in that order; junction bases with no gene match: 11. CDR3 residues: CASSFWYGRAGEQFF. In nucleotides, the CDR3 is TGTGCCAGCAGCTTTTGGTACGGGAGGGCCGGCGAGCAGTTCTTC.